This is a list of T cell receptor beta chains from one sample in a study of PD-L1 blockade in urothelial cancer. The repertoire was sequenced with immunoSEQ multiplex PCR; TCRdb's copy has only in-frame clones and lacks some. In the table there are about 87,000 clones, about 89% of which are singletons. This specimen consisted of PBMCs, obtained around atezolizumab (anti-PD-L1) treatment. These receptors all come from a woman of 80 years or more with urothelial cancer. The CDR3 runs from the conserved cysteine through the conserved F or W. The order of the fields is J gene, D gene, V gene, clone size, CDR3 protein, CDR3 DNA. A D gene is named only where the DNA matches it firmly. Not every row has a clone size; where given, it reads once, few, many or a size class.

J: TRBJ2-5; D: .; V: TRBV15; size: few; CDR3: CATRAAGRQETQYF; DNA: TGTGCCACCAGAGCTGCGGGACGGCAAGAGACCCAGTACTTC
J: TRBJ1-2; D: .; V: TRBV20-1; size: .; CDR3: CSATGTYGYTF; DNA: TGCAGTGCCACAGGTACTTATGGCTACACCTTC
J: TRBJ2-2; D: TRBD1; V: TRBV5-1; size: .; CDR3: CASRDQGAGTGELFF; DNA: TGCGCCAGCCGAGACCAGGGGGCTGGAACCGGGGAGCTGTTTTTT
J: TRBJ2-3; D: TRBD2; V: TRBV5-1; size: .; CDR3: CASSLGLASGRHTDTQYF; DNA: TGCGCCAGCAGCTTGGGTCTCGCTAGCGGGAGGCATACAGATACGCAGTATTTT
J: TRBJ2-5; D: TRBD2; V: TRBV28; size: .; CDR3: CASSLMGGVRETQYF; DNA: TGTGCCAGCAGTTTAATGGGAGGGGTGCGGGAGACCCAGTACTTC
J: TRBJ2-2; D: .; V: TRBV10-1; size: .; CDR3: CASSENREFLNTGELFF; DNA: TGCGCCAGCAGTGAGAACAGGGAATTTCTGAACACCGGGGAGCTGTTTTTT
J: TRBJ2-1; D: TRBD2; V: TRBV4-1; size: .; CDR3: CASSQDPSGRAYEQFF; DNA: TGCGCCAGCAGCCAAGATCCCAGCGGGAGGGCCTATGAGCAGTTCTTC
J: TRBJ2-7; D: .; V: TRBV27; size: once; CDR3: CASSTGVDRTYEQYF; DNA: TGTGCCAGCAGTACGGGGGTGGACAGGACCTACGAGCAGTACTTC
J: TRBJ2-7; D: TRBD1; V: TRBV6-1; size: .; CDR3: CASSADRGGYEQYF; DNA: TGTGCCAGCAGTGCGGACAGGGGAGGGTACGAGCAGTACTTC
J: TRBJ2-1; D: .; V: TRBV7-8; size: .; CDR3: CASSLVGSKIYNEQFF; DNA: TGTGCCAGCAGCTTAGTTGGCAGTAAAATATACAATGAGCAGTTCTTC
J: TRBJ2-2; D: .; V: TRBV19; size: .; CDR3: CASSTGAWGLFF; DNA: TGTGCCAGTAGTACAGGGGCGTGGGGGCTGTTTTTT
J: TRBJ2-7; D: .; V: TRBV11-2; size: once; CDR3: CASSWRGPSSYEQYF; DNA: TGTGCCAGCAGCTGGAGGGGGCCGAGCTCCTACGAGCAGTACTTC
J: TRBJ2-1; D: TRBD1; V: TRBV30; size: .; CDR3: CAWSVLWGQGPTSSYNEQFF; DNA: TGTGCCTGGAGTGTACTTTGGGGACAGGGACCCACCAGCTCCTACAATGAGCAGTTCTTC
J: TRBJ2-1; D: TRBD2; V: TRBV11-2; size: .; CDR3: CASSLVRLAGNNEQFF; DNA: TGTGCCAGCAGCTTAGTGAGGTTAGCGGGGAACAATGAGCAGTTCTTC
J: TRBJ2-5; D: .; V: TRBV4-1; size: .; CDR3: CASSPGGLAEPQETQYF; DNA: TGCGCCAGCAGTCCCGGGGGCCTAGCGGAGCCCCAAGAGACCCAGTACTTC
J: TRBJ1-2; D: .; V: TRBV6-1; size: .; CDR3: CATTWSGKDGYTF; DNA: TGTGCCACTACCTGGTCAGGGAAGGACGGCTACACCTTC
J: TRBJ2-2; D: TRBD2; V: TRBV7-2; size: .; CDR3: CASSATSGTGELFF; DNA: TGTGCCAGCAGCGCAACTAGCGGCACCGGGGAGCTGTTTTTT
J: TRBJ2-7; D: .; V: TRBV10-2; size: .; CDR3: CASSDPNRDEQYF; DNA: TGCGCCAGCAGTGACCCCAACAGGGACGAGCAGTACTTC
J: TRBJ2-7; D: .; V: TRBV5-1; size: few; CDR3: CASMAGDEQYF; DNA: TGCGCCAGCATGGCAGGCGACGAGCAGTACTTC
J: TRBJ2-2; D: TRBD2; V: TRBV7-7; size: .; CDR3: CASSLNPGGNTGELFF; DNA: TGTGCCAGCAGCTTAAATCCGGGAGGGAACACCGGGGAGCTGTTTTTT
J: TRBJ1-1; D: TRBD1; V: TRBV10-3; size: .; CDR3: CAIHSSTGGDTEAFF; DNA: TGTGCCATCCACTCCTCGACAGGGGGGGACACTGAAGCTTTCTTT
J: TRBJ1-2; D: TRBD1; V: TRBV11-2; size: .; CDR3: CASSSTGDYGYTF; DNA: TGTGCCAGCAGCTCTACAGGGGACTATGGCTACACCTTC
J: TRBJ2-3; D: .; V: TRBV14; size: .; CDR3: CASSQDLGADTQYF; DNA: TGTGCCAGCAGCCAAGACTTGGGGGCGGATACGCAGTATTTT
J: TRBJ1-5; D: .; V: TRBV2; size: .; CDR3: CASNPEGNQPQHF; DNA: TGTGCCAGCAACCCCGAGGGCAATCAGCCCCAGCATTTT
J: TRBJ1-5; D: .; V: TRBV18; size: .; CDR3: CASSPGQTNQPQHF; DNA: TGTGCCAGCTCACCTGGACAGACTAACCAGCCCCAGCATTTT
J: TRBJ2-7; D: .; V: TRBV27; size: .; CDR3: CASSLRDFSYEQYF; DNA: TGTGCCAGCAGTTTGCGGGATTTCTCCTACGAGCAGTACTTC
J: TRBJ1-1; D: .; V: TRBV2; size: .; CDR3: CASSEPSLDTEAFF; DNA: TGTGCCAGCAGTGAACCCTCGCTAGACACTGAAGCTTTCTTT
J: TRBJ1-2; D: TRBD1; V: TRBV30; size: .; CDR3: CAWSTRDRGLYMDGYTF; DNA: TGTGCCTGGAGTACCCGGGACAGGGGGCTTTACATGGATGGCTACACCTTC
J: TRBJ2-1; D: .; V: TRBV29-1; size: .; CDR3: CSVEWGRNEQFF; DNA: TGCAGCGTTGAATGGGGGCGCAATGAGCAGTTCTTC
J: TRBJ2-1; D: .; V: TRBV5-5; size: .; CDR3: CASSLYSGLYNEQFF; DNA: TGTGCCAGCAGCTTGTATAGCGGCCTATACAATGAGCAGTTCTTC
J: TRBJ1-2; D: .; V: TRBV7-9; size: once; CDR3: CASSFRGGTTNYGYTF; DNA: TGTGCCAGCAGCTTCCGGGGGGGGACAACTAACTATGGCTACACCTTC
J: TRBJ2-3; D: TRBD2; V: TRBV25-1; size: .; CDR3: CASSKPGRAGGDTQYF; DNA: TGTGCCAGCAGCAAACCGGGCAGGGCGGGAGGAGATACGCAGTATTTT
J: TRBJ2-2; D: .; V: TRBV7-9; size: .; CDR3: CASSTGDFHTGELFF; DNA: TGTGCCAGCAGCACCGGGGACTTCCACACCGGGGAGCTGTTTTTT
J: TRBJ2-4; D: TRBD1; V: TRBV5-1; size: .; CDR3: CASSLDRGVDIQYF; DNA: TGCGCCAGCAGCTTGGACAGGGGAGTGGACATTCAGTACTTC
J: TRBJ2-5; D: .; V: TRBV28; size: .; CDR3: CASRGLVSTSETQYF; DNA: TGTGCCAGCAGGGGCCTGGTCTCTACGTCCGAGACCCAGTACTTC
J: TRBJ1-1; D: .; V: TRBV18; size: .; CDR3: CASSPSQRGQNTEAFF; DNA: TGTGCCAGCTCACCGAGTCAGAGGGGACAGAACACTGAAGCTTTCTTT
J: TRBJ1-1; D: TRBD1; V: TRBV28; size: .; CDR3: CASSLLGQGAAFF; DNA: TGTGCCAGCAGTTTATTGGGACAGGGTGCAGCTTTCTTT
J: TRBJ2-3; D: TRBD1; V: TRBV29-1; size: .; CDR3: CSVEARDRGIDTQYF; DNA: TGCAGCGTTGAAGCCCGGGACAGGGGAATAGATACGCAGTATTTT
J: TRBJ2-5; D: TRBD1; V: TRBV28; size: .; CDR3: CASSLNRGETQYF; DNA: TGTGCCAGCAGTTTAAACAGGGGGGAGACCCAGTACTTC
J: TRBJ1-2; D: .; V: TRBV11-2; size: .; CDR3: CASSLEAGNYGYTF; DNA: TGTGCCAGCAGCTTAGAGGCAGGCAACTATGGCTACACCTTC
J: TRBJ2-1; D: TRBD1; V: TRBV6-6; size: .; CDR3: CASRPGTGGNEQFF; DNA: TGTGCCAGCAGACCCGGGACAGGGGGGAATGAGCAGTTCTTC
J: TRBJ2-2; D: .; V: TRBV10-1; size: .; CDR3: CASSESAPSGQNTGELFF; DNA: TGCGCCAGCAGTGAGTCGGCCCCCTCGGGACAGAACACCGGGGAGCTGTTTTTT
J: TRBJ1-5; D: TRBD1; V: TRBV27; size: .; CDR3: CASSLGTGSNQPQHF; DNA: TGTGCCAGCAGTTTAGGGACAGGGTCCAATCAGCCCCAGCATTTT
J: TRBJ2-7; D: .; V: TRBV7-2; size: .; CDR3: CASSLVTGEQYF; DNA: TGTGCCAGCAGCTTAGTAACTGGCGAGCAGTACTTC
J: TRBJ2-7; D: .; V: TRBV2; size: .; CDR3: CASRGQLLSYEQYF; DNA: TGTGCCAGCAGGGGACAATTACTCTCCTACGAGCAGTACTTC
J: TRBJ1-1; D: TRBD1; V: TRBV2; size: .; CDR3: CASRTGPNTEAFF; DNA: TGTGCCAGCAGGACAGGGCCGAACACTGAAGCTTTCTTT
J: TRBJ2-7; D: TRBD1; V: TRBV4-1; size: .; CDR3: CASSLVRGGSSYEQYF; DNA: TGCGCCAGCAGCCTAGTGAGAGGGGGCAGCTCCTACGAGCAGTACTTC